A single sample is the source of the 31 T cell receptor beta chains below, sequenced in a study of T-cell memory formation after mild COVID-19. TCRdb independently ran MiXCR on the 5' RACE reads; one entry per CDR3 protein. The sample lists over 450,000 distinct CDR3 sequences, about a fifth occurring once. The sequenced sample was PBMCs or a T cell subset sorted from them (not recorded which). Source of these receptors: an adult woman who had mild COVID-19 (a few samples of this study predate the infection). Cell type and time point are not known.

The chain recombines TRBV12-3 or TRBV12-4 with TRBJ2-1; D perhaps matches TRBD2 (5 bases). V lost 5 bases and J 4 bases, leaving 15 bases between the germline ends. This CDR3 has 15 residues. CDR3 in DNA: TGTGCCAGCAGTCCAACCGGGATCACATACAATGAGCAGTTCTTC. This gives the protein CASSPTGITYNEQFF.

This chain joins TRBV4-3 and TRBJ2-7, with TRBD2 matching 11 bases. The trim removed 2 bases at V and 0 bases at J, leaving 6 bases unmatched. Germline values: CDR1 LGHNA, CDR2 YSLEER. The CDR3 is made up of 17 amino acids. CDR3 sequence: CASSQRLAGQSSYEQYF. The CDR3 DNA sequence: TGCGCCAGCAGCCAAAGACTAGCGGGACAAAGCTCCTACGAGCAGTACTTC.

V is TRBV7-9 and J is TRBJ1-5, with TRBD1 identical over 8 bases. Trimming took 1 base from V and 0 from J; bases not matched to a gene: 8. This CDR3 contains 18 residues. CDR1 and CDR2 from the germline V gene are SEHNR and FQNEAQ (reference sequence). CDR3 coding DNA: TGTGCCAGCAGCTTAGTTCTCCAGGGGGCGCGTAGCAATCAGCCCCAGCATTTT. This gives the protein CASSLVLQGARSNQPQHF.

The genes are TRBV6-5 and TRBJ1-2; D uncertain. The CDR3 has 12 amino acids. Trimming cost V 5 bases and J 5 bases, with 9 bases left between them. CDR1 is MNHEY and CDR2 is SVGAGI in the germline V gene. The CDR3 coding sequence is TGTGCCAGCAGTCAGCCTCCTTATGGCTACACCTTC. This gives the protein CASSQPPYGYTF.

A few counts support this clonotype. The chain carries TRBV20-1 and TRBJ1-2; 7 nucleotides match TRBD1. Germline values: CDR1 DFQATT, CDR2 SNEGSKA (reference sequence). The ends lost 0 bases at V and 3 bases at J; junction bases unmatched: 1. The CDR3 has 13 residues. CDR3 nucleotides: TGCAGTGCTAGAGAAGGGGGCTACTATGGCTACACCTTC. Protein product: CSAREGGYYGYTF.

This clonotype appeared a single time. The gene calls are TRBV20-1 and TRBJ2-2; D may be TRBD1 or TRBD2 (5 bases each). This CDR3 is 13 amino acids long. V was shortened by 6 bases and J by 3 bases, with 11 bases between the two germline ends. Germline V gives CDR1 DFQATT, CDR2 SNEGSKA (reference sequence). CDR3 amino acids: CSAQGPYTGELFF. As DNA, the CDR3 is TGCAGTGCGCAGGGACCCTACACCGGGGAGCTGTTTTTT.

Only a few counts were recorded for this clonotype. This chain uses TRBV20-1 with TRBJ1-1; TRBD1 aligns across 10 bases. The CDR3 covers 17 residues. Germline V lookup: CDR1 DFQATT, CDR2 SNEGSKA (reference sequence). Trimming cost V 3 bases and J 6 bases; bases outside gene matches: 16. CDR3 sequence: CSASADRGQRIVAEAFF. As DNA, the CDR3 is TGCAGTGCTAGCGCTGACAGGGGGCAAAGAATCGTGGCTGAAGCTTTCTTT.

The chain carries TRBV19 and TRBJ2-2, with D perhaps TRBD1 (6 bases). V dropped 5 bases and J dropped 4 bases, with 11 bases sitting between them. CDR3 length equals 14 residues. Germline lookup yields CDR1 LNHDA and CDR2 SQIVND (reference sequence). CDR3 sequence (DNA): TGTGCCAGTAGTGGGGTAGGGGGCACCGGGGAGCTGTTTTTT. This sequence encodes CASSGVGGTGELFF.

The CDR3 sequence: CSVGYLGYGYTF. The CDR3 DNA follows: TGCAGCGTTGGGTATCTGGGTTATGGCTACACCTTC. The genes are TRBV29-1 and TRBJ1-2; D gene uncertain. This CDR3 is built from 12 residues. The V gene's germline CDR1 is SQVTM and CDR2 ANQGSEA. The ends were cut back, 4 bases at V and 5 bases at J, with 11 bases in the middle.

This clonotype was detected a few times. The rearrangement links TRBV9 to TRBJ1-1, with a tentative D call TRBD1 (6 bases). Trimming shortened V by 0 bases and J by 4 bases, and 16 bases separated the two germline ends. Germline V gives CDR1 SGDLS, CDR2 YYNGEE. The CDR3 extends over 16 amino acids. In DNA, the CDR3 is TGTGCCAGCAGCGTAGTACCAATGGGGGCGGGCACTGAAGCTTTCTTT. This encodes CASSVVPMGAGTEAFF.

A few counts support this clonotype. The chain uses TRBV5-4 and TRBJ2-4; 10 nucleotides line up with TRBD2. This CDR3 comprises 16 residues. In germline, CDR1 is SGHNT, CDR2 YYREEE (reference sequence). V lost 5 bases, J lost 9 bases, and 14 bases stayed unmatched. The CDR3 reads CASSLRLAGPGGIQYF. DNA of the CDR3: TGTGCCAGCAGTTTGCGACTAGCGGGCCCGGGCGGCATTCAGTACTTC.

Many counts were recorded for this clonotype. The chain recombines TRBV4-1 with TRBJ2-2; D perhaps matches TRBD1 (6 bases). This CDR3 has 14 amino acids. V was pared by 8 bases and J by 4 bases, with 14 bases between. Germline V gene data show CDR1 as MGHRA and CDR2 as YSYEKL. CDR3 bases: TGCGCCAGCGGAGTTGACAGGACCACCGGGGAGCTGTTTTTT. It codes for CASGVDRTTGELFF.

This clonotype came up a few times. V gene TRBV20-1 combines with J gene TRBJ2-3, with D hard to call. Trimming left V 5 bases short and J 1 base short, with 10 bases between. The CDR3 runs 13 residues. The germline CDR1 and CDR2 sequences are DFQATT and SNEGSKA (reference sequence). In DNA form, the CDR3 reads TGCAGTGCTTCCCGGCCTGGCACAGATACGCAGTATTTT. This encodes CSASRPGTDTQYF.

This clonotype was observed a few times. The chain combines TRBV24-1 with TRBJ2-5, with 8 positions matching TRBD1. The CDR3 loop spans 14 amino acids. V dropped 9 bases and J dropped 4; count of bases not matched to a gene: 9. In germline, CDR1 is KGHDR, CDR2 SFDVKD. The CDR3: CATSRTGSSETQYF. Written as DNA, the CDR3 is TGTGCCACCTCCAGGACAGGGTCATCAGAGACCCAGTACTTC.

This clonotype appeared a few times. This chain links TRBV6-6 with TRBJ1-1, with 7 bases matching TRBD1. CDR1 and CDR2 from the germline V gene are MNHNY and SVGAGI (reference sequence). CDR3 length: 15 residues. Trimming removed 4 bases from V and 8 bases from J; junction bases left unmatched: 13. CDR3 DNA: TGTGCCAGCAGTTCCAATCTCCGGGACAGCGGAGAAGCTTTCTTT. This translates into CASSSNLRDSGEAFF.

The chain couples TRBV18 to TRBJ2-7, with D hard to call. Trimming cost V 3 bases and J 5 bases, with 11 bases left between them. The CDR3 is 13 amino acids. Germline CDR1 KGHSH, CDR2 LQKENI. The CDR3 coding sequence is TGTGCCAGCTCACCCACCCCGTATGACGAGCAGTACTTC. Translation: CASSPTPYDEQYF.

This chain links TRBV12-3 or TRBV12-4 with TRBJ2-2; D not resolved. V was cut by 2 bases and J by 2 bases, with 12 bases left in between. This CDR3 region has 16 residues. CDR3 sequence reads: CASSLSLGSNTGELFF. The CDR3 nucleotides are TGTGCCAGCAGTTTATCCTTGGGTAGTAACACCGGGGAGCTGTTTTTT.

This clonotype was seen only a few times. The chain joins TRBV9 to TRBJ2-4; 11 bases agree with TRBD2. The CDR3 is 14 residues long. Per germline, CDR1 SGDLS and CDR2 YYNGEE. With 5 bases clipped from V and 5 bases from J, the junction kept 3 bases outside the gene matches. The DNA of the CDR3 is TGTGCCAGCAGTCTGACTAGCGGGGAAAACATTCAGTACTTC. Its protein is CASSLTSGENIQYF.

This clonotype has at least ten counts. CDR3 loop: CASREHPGRTEAFF. In DNA form, the CDR3 reads TGTGCCAGCAGAGAACATCCGGGGCGCACTGAAGCTTTCTTT. The chain carries TRBV6-2 or TRBV6-3 and TRBJ1-1; D is possibly TRBD1 (5 bases). The CDR3 is 14 amino acids. V lost 6 bases, J lost 4 bases, and 15 bases lay in between. In germline, CDR1 is MNHEY, CDR2 SVGEGT.

This clonotype has more than one count but fewer than ten. CDR3 nucleotides: TGTGCCAGCAGCAAACGACAGAGAGCGAACACCGGGGAGCTGTTTTTT. This codes for CASSKRQRANTGELFF. The chain has TRBV7-6 and TRBJ2-2; D is perhaps TRBD1 (5 bases). This CDR3 is built from 16 residues. Germline assignment: CDR1 SGHVS and CDR2 FNYEAQ. With 5 bases removed from V and 0 bases from J, the gap between germline ends came to 13 bases.

The gene calls are TRBV7-8 and TRBJ2-5, with 7 bases aligning to TRBD2. Germline values: CDR1 SGHVS, CDR2 FQNEAQ. This CDR3 spans 13 amino acids. Trimming removed 7 bases from V and 3 bases from J; junction bases left unmatched: 5. The CDR3 loop reads CASTMGGKETQYF. The DNA of the CDR3 is TGTGCCAGCACTATGGGGGGGAAAGAGACCCAGTACTTC. Supplemented by reference TRBV7-8 and TRBJ2-5, the full variable domain reads GAGVSQSPRYKVAKRGQDVALRCDPISGHVSLFWYQQALGQGPEFLTYFQNEAQLDKSGLPSDRFFAERPEGSVSTLKIQRTQQEDSAVYLCASTMGGKETQYFGPGTRLLVL.

The chain's CDR3 is CSVEVQPINEKLFF. CDR3 nucleotides: TGCAGCGTTGAGGTACAGCCGATTAATGAAAAACTGTTTTTT. The chain uses TRBV29-1 and TRBJ1-4; D is uncertain. V lost 3 bases and J lost 4, with 12 bases in between. CDR1 and CDR2 (germline): SQVTM, ANQGSEA. This CDR3 spans 14 amino acids.

In its sample, this clonotype was seen a few times. V gene TRBV12-3 or TRBV12-4 combines with J gene TRBJ2-4; D call uncertain. V lost 6 bases, J lost 0 bases, and 21 bases lay in between. This CDR3 is 18 amino acids long. Here the CDR3 DNA reads TGTGCCAGCAGATTGGAGATTTCTAGGAGTCTAGCCAAAAACATTCAGTACTTC. It specifies CASRLEISRSLAKNIQYF.

The J gene is TRBJ2-1, the V gene TRBV6-4, with a weak D call TRBD1 (7 bases). Germline-derived CDR1 and CDR2 are MRHNA and SNTAGT. The CDR3 spans 16 residues. Trimming removed 2 bases at V and 4 bases at J, with 15 bases between. This CDR3 reads CASSDQGGTAYNEQFF. The CDR3 DNA reads TGTGCCAGCAGTGACCAGGGCGGGACAGCGTACAATGAGCAGTTCTTC.

This sequence joins TRBV20-1 and TRBJ1-2, with D unclear. Per germline, CDR1 DFQATT and CDR2 SNEGSKA (reference sequence). The CDR3 runs 13 residues. Between the trimmed V and J ends, which lost 6 bases and 2 bases, there was a span of 13 bases. CDR3 loop: CSAEASSNYGYTF. The CDR3 DNA sequence: TGCAGTGCGGAGGCCAGTTCAAACTATGGCTACACCTTC.

This clonotype was picked up a small number of times. V usage is TRBV5-1 and J usage is TRBJ2-1, with 7 positions matching TRBD2. CDR3 length equals 14 residues. From germline, CDR1 is SGHRS and CDR2 YFSETQ. The trim removed 4 bases at V and 6 bases at J, leaving 7 bases unmatched. The CDR3 DNA sequence: TGCGCCAGCAGCCAAGCGGGGCCGGTCAATGAGCAGTTCTTC. It specifies CASSQAGPVNEQFF.

The CDR3 sequence: CASRERGRTEAFF. The DNA of the CDR3 is TGTGCCAGTAGAGAAAGGGGGCGTACTGAAGCTTTCTTT. The chain couples TRBV19 to TRBJ1-1, with 7 bases matching TRBD1. The CDR3 has 13 amino acids. The germline V gene has CDR1 LNHDA and CDR2 SQIVND (reference sequence). Trimming took 6 bases from V and 5 from J; bases not matched to a gene: 6.

This clonotype has more than one count but fewer than ten. This chain connects TRBV6-6 to TRBJ2-1; 7 positions agree with TRBD2. The ends lost 2 bases at V and 8 bases at J; junction bases unmatched: 0. Germline CDR1 and CDR2: MNHNY and SVGAGI (reference sequence). The CDR3 loop spans 12 amino acids. The CDR3 reads CASSYREDEQFF. In nucleotides, the CDR3 is TGTGCCAGCAGTTACCGGGAGGATGAGCAGTTCTTC.

The V and J genes are TRBV7-9 and TRBJ1-5; possible D gene TRBD1, 6 bases. V was trimmed by 5 bases and J by 9 bases, leaving 20 bases between them. Germline V gives CDR1 SEHNR, CDR2 FQNEAQ (reference sequence). This CDR3 spans 15 amino acids. CDR3 region: CASSQGQELITPQHF. The CDR3 DNA sequence: TGTGCCAGCAGCCAGGGACAAGAGTTAATCACGCCCCAGCATTTT.

This clonotype has just a few counts. V is TRBV6-5 and J is TRBJ1-2; D is undetermined. The germline CDR1 and CDR2 sequences are MNHEY and SVGAGI. Trimming took 0 bases from V and 8 from J, leaving 13 bases between them. This CDR3 comprises 14 residues. CDR3 DNA sequence: TGTGCCAGCAGTTACTCGAGGGATCAAGGAGGCTACACCTTC. This codes for CASSYSRDQGGYTF.

V usage is TRBV7-2 and J usage is TRBJ2-1; tentatively, D is TRBD1 or TRBD2 (5 bases each). Germline lookup yields CDR1 SGHTA and CDR2 FQGNSA. The V gene lost 5 bases and the J gene lost 6 bases, with 20 bases spanning the gap. The CDR3 consists of 16 residues. Here the CDR3 reads CASSQSRDVWTNEQFF. The CDR3, as DNA: TGTGCCAGCAGCCAGAGCCGGGACGTCTGGACCAATGAGCAGTTCTTC.